Below are 24 T cell receptor beta chains sequenced from a single sample in a study of T cell changes during pregnancy in multiple sclerosis. Profiling relied on immunoSEQ multiplex PCR, and the TCRdb table lists in-frame clones only, not all of them. The table has around 31,000 clones, around 88% seen once. The sample here was CD4+ T cells from peripheral blood mononuclear cells, taken in the first trimester of pregnancy. These receptors came from a female donor in good health, enrolled as a control in a pregnancy study.

This chain uses TRBV30 with TRBJ2-5; a possible D gene is TRBD1 (5 bases). This CDR3 has 13 amino acids. The germline CDR1 and CDR2 sequences are GTSNPN and SVGIG (reference sequence). The V and J ends lost 4 bases and 0 bases respectively, with 9 bases between them. The CDR3 DNA follows: TGTGCCTGGAACAGGAGATACCAAGAGACCCAGTACTTC. Translation: CAWNRRYQETQYF.

The gene calls are TRBV29-1 and TRBJ2-7, with 7 bases fitting TRBD1. CDR1 SQVTM and CDR2 ANQGSEA come from the germline V gene. Trimming at V came to 5 bases and at J to 2 bases, leaving 6 bases not matched to a gene. The CDR3 length is 13 residues. CDR3 in DNA: TGCAGCGTTCGACAGGGTGGGCCCTACGAGCAGTACTTC. Amino acid sequence: CSVRQGGPYEQYF.

The gene calls are TRBV7-9 and TRBJ2-2; the D gene is possibly TRBD2 (5 bases). Trimming shortened V by 5 bases and J by 6 bases, and 16 bases separated the two germline ends. Germline loops: CDR1 SEHNR, CDR2 FQNEAQ (reference sequence). The CDR3 is made up of 15 amino acids. The CDR3 DNA follows: TGTGCCAGCAGCCCCCGTGGGCCCGGGGCCGGGGAGCTGTTTTTT. Amino acid sequence: CASSPRGPGAGELFF.

The V and J genes are TRBV4-2 and TRBJ1-2, with D perhaps matching TRBD1 (6 bases). The V end was cut by 0 bases, the J end by 4 bases, with 12 bases between. This CDR3 has 15 amino acids. Germline-derived CDR1 and CDR2 are LGHNA and YNFKEQ. The CDR3: CASSQDFGGAYGYTF. The CDR3 DNA follows: TGTGCCAGCAGCCAAGATTTTGGGGGGGCCTATGGCTACACCTTC.

The genes are TRBV5-1 and TRBJ2-1; 10 bases line up with TRBD2. Germline-derived CDR1 and CDR2 are SGHRS and YFSETQ. Germline trimming cut 6 bases from V and 0 bases from J; bases unmatched to any gene: 3. There are 15 residues in the CDR3. CDR3 sequence: CASTSSGGSYNEQFF. In DNA, the CDR3 is TGCGCCAGCACATCTAGCGGGGGCTCCTACAATGAGCAGTTCTTC.

About this clone itself: This sample includes further DNA sequences coding for the same CDR3. This chain connects TRBV30 to TRBJ2-7; 11 bases agree with TRBD2. There are 14 residues in the CDR3. Trimming removed 4 bases from V and 5 bases from J; junction bases left unmatched: 7. Germline values: CDR1 GTSNPN, CDR2 SVGIG (reference sequence). The chain's CDR3 is CAWTLTSGVHEQYF. In DNA form, the CDR3 reads TGTGCCTGGACCCTGACTAGCGGGGTCCACGAGCAGTACTTC.

V and J are TRBV7-2 and TRBJ2-7; the D gene is possibly TRBD2 (6 bases). The germline CDR1 and CDR2 sequences are SGHTA and FQGNSA. The CDR3 is made up of 15 amino acids. V lost 5 bases and J 2 bases, leaving 16 bases between the germline ends. The CDR3 DNA sequence: TGTGCCAGCAGCCCCCGGGACTCTTTTACCTACGAGCAGTACTTC. Protein product: CASSPRDSFTYEQYF.

The chain links TRBV18 to TRBJ1-1; 8 nucleotides align to TRBD1. The CDR3 runs 15 residues. The V gene end was trimmed by 2 bases and the J gene end by 6 bases; junction bases not matched to a gene: 8. Germline loops: CDR1 KGHSH, CDR2 LQKENI. DNA for the CDR3: TGTGCCAGCTCACCAAGGACAGGGTTGGGGGCTGAAGCTTTCTTT. Translation gives CASSPRTGLGAEAFF.

This chain uses TRBV6-1 with TRBJ2-1; TRBD1 agrees at 9 bases. The CDR3 sequence is 16 residues long. Unmatched junction bases numbered 6, after V lost 2 bases and J lost 4 bases. Germline lookup yields CDR1 MNHNS and CDR2 SASEGT. The CDR3 spells CASSEFGTGLYNEQFF. In nucleotides, the CDR3 is TGTGCCAGCAGTGAATTCGGGACAGGGTTATACAATGAGCAGTTCTTC.

The V and J genes are TRBV19 and TRBJ1-1; no clear D. V was pared by 7 bases and J by 2 bases, with 11 bases between. The CDR3 consists of 13 residues. Per the germline V gene, CDR1 is LNHDA and CDR2 is SQIVND (reference sequence). The CDR3 loop reads CASTTDTNTEAFF. CDR3 DNA: TGTGCCAGTACCACTGACACCAACACTGAAGCTTTCTTT.

V usage is TRBV4-3 and J usage is TRBJ2-1; the D gene is possibly TRBD2 (6 bases). The CDR3 runs 17 residues. Deletions cut 3 bases from V and 0 bases from J, with 15 bases between. Germline CDR1 reads LGHNA; CDR2 reads YSLEER. The CDR3 sequence is CASSQQIAEGSYNEQFF. CDR3 sequence (DNA): TGCGCCAGCAGCCAGCAGATAGCGGAGGGCTCCTACAATGAGCAGTTCTTC.

The chain recombines TRBV5-5 with TRBJ1-5; D possibly corresponds to TRBD1 (5 bases). V lost 0 bases and J 5 bases, leaving 15 bases between the germline ends. Germline V gene sequence: CDR1 SGHKS, CDR2 YYEKEE (reference sequence). The CDR3 spans 16 residues. The chain's CDR3 is CASSLEGLGLHQPQHF. Written as DNA, the CDR3 is TGTGCCAGCAGCTTGGAAGGGCTGGGGCTACATCAGCCCCAGCATTTT.

This chain links TRBV30 with TRBJ1-2; D gene uncertain. CDR1 is GTSNPN and CDR2 is SVGIG in the germline V gene (reference sequence). V lost 0 bases and J 2 bases, leaving 7 bases between the germline ends. The length of the CDR3 is 13 residues. The CDR3 spells CAWSVIRNYGYTF. The CDR3 region has the DNA TGTGCCTGGAGTGTAATCAGGAACTATGGCTACACCTTC.

This clone has just one count. This chain connects TRBV5-4 to TRBJ2-3; possibly TRBD1 for D (6 bases). This CDR3 spans 13 amino acids. CDR1 and CDR2 (germline): SGHNT, YYREEE (reference sequence). Deletions cut 5 bases from V and 6 bases from J, with 13 bases between. The CDR3 sequence is CASSDVGADTQYF. CDR3 bases: TGTGCCAGCAGTGATGTGGGGGCGGATACGCAGTATTTT.

J is TRBJ2-1 and V is TRBV18; 8 bases agree with TRBD2. The CDR3 is made up of 14 amino acids. The ends lost 0 bases at V and 9 bases at J; junction bases unmatched: 4. Germline loops: CDR1 KGHSH, CDR2 LQKENI. The CDR3 reads CASSPPAGGSEQFF. As DNA, the CDR3 is TGTGCCAGCTCACCACCTGCGGGGGGATCTGAGCAGTTCTTC.

The chain is built from TRBV4-2 and TRBJ1-2; D gene unclear. Germline-derived CDR1 and CDR2 are LGHNA and YNFKEQ. Trimming cost V 2 bases and J 5 bases, with 9 bases left between them. The CDR3 sequence is 13 residues long. CDR3 sequence: CASSQREVYGYTF. CDR3 coding DNA: TGTGCCAGCAGCCAAAGGGAGGTATATGGCTACACCTTC.

V is TRBV6-1 and J is TRBJ2-3; TRBD1 matches at 8 bases. From germline, CDR1 is MNHNS and CDR2 SASEGT. The ends lost 6 bases at V and 0 bases at J; junction bases unmatched: 5. This CDR3 is 15 amino acids long. CDR3 sequence (DNA): TGTGCCAGCAGGGCCCGGGACAGGAGCACAGATACGCAGTATTTT. Encoded protein: CASRARDRSTDTQYF.

The chain combines TRBV2 with TRBJ2-1; D gene ambiguous. The length of the CDR3 is 14 residues. Trimming cost V 3 bases and J 8 bases, with 14 bases left between them. The germline gives CDR1 SNHLY, CDR2 FYNNEI. The CDR3 spells CASSDDLVGDEQFF. The CDR3 DNA reads as TGTGCCAGCAGTGATGACCTAGTCGGCGATGAGCAGTTCTTC.

The chain links TRBV2 to TRBJ1-5; D is unclear. There are 14 residues in the CDR3. Germline V CDR1 and CDR2: SNHLY, FYNNEI. V was trimmed by 1 base and J by 7 bases, leaving 11 bases between them. The CDR3, as DNA: TGTGCCAGCAGTGAAGGCTCTTCGGGACAGCCCCAGCATTTT. It specifies CASSEGSSGQPQHF.

This clone was observed once. V is TRBV5-5 and J is TRBJ2-7; TRBD1 matches 8 bases. The CDR3 runs 17 residues. The junction had 13 bases not matched to a gene; V was cut back by 0 bases and J by 5 bases. Germline values: CDR1 SGHKS, CDR2 YYEKEE (reference sequence). The CDR3 sequence: CASSLVRGPYLSDEQYF. The CDR3 DNA sequence: TGTGCCAGCAGCTTGGTCAGGGGGCCGTACCTTTCGGACGAGCAGTACTTC.

The genes are TRBV7-3 and TRBJ2-1; D is uncertain. The V gene's germline CDR1 is SGHTA and CDR2 FQGTGA. Trimming stripped 5 bases from V and 0 bases from J, with 5 bases between. CDR3 length: 13 amino acids. The CDR3 here is CASSLSSYNEQFF. The CDR3 DNA reads TGTGCCAGCAGCCTCTCCTCCTACAATGAGCAGTTCTTC.

This chain connects TRBV5-1 to TRBJ2-2, with 7 bases that match TRBD1. The CDR3 extends over 16 amino acids. Trimming cost V 0 bases and J 4 bases; bases outside gene matches: 6. In germline, CDR1 is SGHRS, CDR2 YFSETQ. CDR3: CASSLAGGRGTGELFF. CDR3 in DNA: TGCGCCAGCAGCTTGGCAGGGGGTCGTGGCACCGGGGAGCTGTTTTTT.

This rearrangement joins TRBV7-2 to TRBJ2-3; 13 nucleotides align to TRBD2. This CDR3 contains 17 residues. The junction had 10 bases not matched to a gene; V was cut back by 8 bases and J by 2 bases. CDR1 and CDR2 (germline): SGHTA, FQGNSA. CDR3 DNA sequence: TGTGCCAGCTCCGGGGGACTAGCGGGGTCCCTCACAGATACGCAGTATTTT. It is translated as CASSGGLAGSLTDTQYF.

The gene calls are TRBV2 and TRBJ1-1, with a possible D match to TRBD1 (5 bases). CDR3 length: 12 residues. Germline V gives CDR1 SNHLY, CDR2 FYNNEI. V was shortened by 7 bases and J by 3 bases, with 9 bases between the two germline ends. CDR3 nucleotide sequence: TGTGCCAGCACTTGGGGGGACACTGAAGCTTTCTTT. It is translated as CASTWGDTEAFF.